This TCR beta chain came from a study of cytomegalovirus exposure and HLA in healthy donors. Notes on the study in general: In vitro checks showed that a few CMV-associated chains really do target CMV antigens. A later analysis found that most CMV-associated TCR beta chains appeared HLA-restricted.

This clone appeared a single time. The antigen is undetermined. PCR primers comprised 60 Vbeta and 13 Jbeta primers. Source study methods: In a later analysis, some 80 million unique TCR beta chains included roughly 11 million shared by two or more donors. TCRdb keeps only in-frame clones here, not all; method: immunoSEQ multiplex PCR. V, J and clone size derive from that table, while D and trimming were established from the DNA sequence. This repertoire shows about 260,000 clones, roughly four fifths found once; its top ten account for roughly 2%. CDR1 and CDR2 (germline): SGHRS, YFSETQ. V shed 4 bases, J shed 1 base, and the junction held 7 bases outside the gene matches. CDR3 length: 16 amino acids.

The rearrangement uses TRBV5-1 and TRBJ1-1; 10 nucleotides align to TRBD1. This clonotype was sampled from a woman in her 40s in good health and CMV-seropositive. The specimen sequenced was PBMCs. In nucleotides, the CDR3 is TGCGCCAGCAGCCCCGGGACAGGGGCGAAGAACACTGAAGCTTTCTTT. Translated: CASSPGTGAKNTEAFF.